These T cell receptor beta chains were read from a single sample in a study of blood T cell repertoires in COVID-19. The method was immunoSEQ multiplex PCR; TCRdb's version includes in-frame clones alone and lacks a portion of them. Among roughly 350,000 clones listed, 87% were seen once. Sequencing used peripheral blood. The receptors were sampled from a woman in her twenties or thirties with COVID-19, enrolled during active disease. Each CDR3 is given with its conserved first and last residue. D genes are given only for firm matches. The size field is filled for only some rows; it gives once, few, many or a size class.

NA,NA,TRBJ2-7,TRBV4-1,CASSQDWLAEQYF,TGCGCCAGCAGCCAAGATTGGCTAGCCGAGCAGTACTTC
few,NA,TRBJ2-1,TRBV7-9,CASSLYSSYNEQFF,TGTGCCAGCAGCTTGTATAGCTCCTACAATGAGCAGTTCTTC
NA,TRBD2,TRBJ2-7,TRBV5-4,CASSPPASGIYEQYF,TGTGCCAGCAGCCCTCCCGCTAGCGGGATTTACGAGCAGTACTTC
NA,TRBD1,TRBJ2-7,TRBV2,CASSRQGWYEQYF,TGTGCCAGCAGTAGACAGGGATGGTACGAGCAGTACTTC
NA,TRBD2,TRBJ2-3,TRBV6-4,CASSEGEGSDTQYF,TGTGCCAGCAGTGAGGGGGAGGGGAGCGATACGCAGTATTTT
NA,NA,TRBJ2-3,TRBV9,CASSAPLSTDTQYF,TGTGCCAGCAGCGCTCCTCTCAGCACAGATACGCAGTATTTT
NA,NA,TRBJ1-1,TRBV12-3/TRBV12-4,CASSPALTEAFF,TGTGCCAGCAGTCCCGCTCTAACTGAAGCTTTCTTT
few,NA,TRBJ1-5,TRBV2,CASSPRDFRQPQHF,TGTGCCAGCAGCCCCCGGGACTTTAGGCAGCCCCAGCATTTT
NA,TRBD2,TRBJ2-1,TRBV5-1,CASSWLGLAGLDNEQFF,TGCGCCAGCAGCTGGCTTGGACTAGCGGGCCTTGACAATGAGCAGTTCTTC
NA,TRBD1,TRBJ2-1,TRBV27,CASSFNPGGTEQFF,TGTGCCAGCAGTTTCAACCCAGGGGGTACTGAGCAGTTCTTC
NA,NA,TRBJ1-6,TRBV6-2/TRBV6-3,CASSYILTSPLHF,TGTGCCAGCAGTTACATCCTAACTTCACCCCTCCACTTT
NA,TRBD2,TRBJ2-1,TRBV7-9,CASSSPSGRANEQFF,TGTGCCAGCAGCTCCCCTAGCGGGAGGGCCAATGAGCAGTTCTTC
few,TRBD1,TRBJ2-4,TRBV24-1,CATSEGTGGADIQYF,TGTGCCACCAGTGAGGGGACAGGGGGCGCGGACATTCAGTACTTC
NA,TRBD2,TRBJ2-5,TRBV27,CASSLGGREAETQYF,TGTGCCAGCAGTTTGGGGGGGAGAGAGGCGGAGACCCAGTACTTC
once,TRBD1,TRBJ2-2,TRBV19,CASSIIGTANTGELFF,TGTGCCAGTAGTATCATCGGGACAGCGAACACCGGGGAGCTGTTTTTT
NA,NA,TRBJ2-2,TRBV4-1,CASSQVAGTGELFF,TGCGCCAGCAGCCAGGTGGCGGGAACCGGGGAGCTGTTTTTT